These 30 T cell receptor beta chains were sequenced from one sample in a study of blood T cell repertoires in COVID-19. TCRdb's table, derived via immunoSEQ multiplex PCR, lists solely in-frame clones and lacks some. The repertoire holds 35,000 to 45,000 clones, with 75% to 95% as singletons. The sample taken for sequencing was peripheral blood. Every receptor here comes from an elderly woman with acute or convalescent COVID-19.

The rearrangement joins TRBV10-3 to TRBJ1-2; 8 nucleotides line up with TRBD1. The germline CDR1 and CDR2 sequences are ENHRY and SYGVKD. The CDR3 extends over 13 amino acids. V shed 11 bases and J 4 bases; nucleotides not matched to a gene: 9. Written as DNA, the CDR3 is TGTGCCGGCCAAGGACAGGGAAGCTATGGCTACACCTTC. Its protein product is CAGQGQGSYGYTF.

The chain carries TRBV10-3 and TRBJ1-1; the match to TRBD1 covers 7 bases. With V trimmed by 4 bases and J by 8 bases, 7 bases remained unmatched. The CDR3 has 13 amino acids. Per the germline V gene, CDR1 is ENHRY and CDR2 is SYGVKD. The CDR3 bases are TGTGCCATCAGTGGTTTTGGCAGGGGGGAAGCTTTCTTT. Its translation: CAISGFGRGEAFF.

This clone has only a few counts. The V and J genes are TRBV2 and TRBJ1-5; no firm D call. The CDR3 totals 13 residues. V was trimmed by 6 bases and J by 6 bases, leaving 12 bases between them. Per germline, CDR1 SNHLY and CDR2 FYNNEI. This chain's CDR3 is CASSIHRSQPQHF. CDR3 DNA: TGTGCCAGCAGCATACATAGGAGTCAGCCCCAGCATTTT. The full variable domain, completed using reference TRBV2 and TRBJ1-5, is EPEVTQTPSHQVTQMGQEVILRCVPISNHLYFYWYRQILGQKVEFLVSFYNNEISEKSEIFDDQFSVERPDGSNFTLKIRSTKLEDSAMYFCASSIHRSQPQHFGDGTRLSIL.

This rearrangement joins TRBV6-2 or TRBV6-3 to TRBJ2-7; TRBD2 might be the D (5 bases). The CDR3 runs 16 residues. Trimming stripped 0 bases from V and 7 bases from J, with 19 bases between. Germline values: CDR1 MNHEY, CDR2 SVGEGT. CDR3 region: CASSYSKAELASEQYF. The CDR3 DNA reads as TGTGCCAGCAGTTACTCTAAAGCAGAGCTAGCCAGTGAGCAGTACTTC.

The chain uses TRBV2 and TRBJ1-2, with D tentatively TRBD1 (5 bases). This CDR3 has 13 residues. Trimming removed 5 bases at V and 7 bases at J, with 14 bases between. The germline V gene encodes CDR1 SNHLY and CDR2 FYNNEI. The CDR3 loop is CASSRTREGGYTF. The DNA of the CDR3 is TGTGCCAGCAGTCGAACCAGGGAAGGTGGCTACACCTTC.

The chain joins TRBV18 to TRBJ2-7, with D possibly matching TRBD1 (6 bases). This CDR3 region has 15 residues. V was trimmed by 0 bases and J by 0 bases, leaving 9 bases between them. From germline, CDR1 is KGHSH and CDR2 LQKENI. CDR3 nucleotide sequence: TGTGCCAGCTCACCACCGAGGGGGAGCTCCTACGAGCAGTACTTC. Its translation is CASSPPRGSSYEQYF.

This clone was seen a single time. This chain joins TRBV7-2 and TRBJ1-2; the match to TRBD1 covers 7 bases. The germline CDR1 and CDR2 sequences are SGHTA and FQGNSA. This CDR3 has 14 residues. J gave up 4 bases and V 5 bases, and 7 bases lay outside the gene matches. This chain's CDR3 is CASSPQGQFYGYTF. In DNA form, the CDR3 reads TGTGCCAGCAGCCCCCAGGGACAGTTCTATGGCTACACCTTC.

The rearrangement links TRBV3-1 (or the pseudogene TRBV3-2) to TRBJ2-7; possible D gene TRBD1, 5 bases. The CDR3 length is 13 residues. The V end was cut by 4 bases, the J end by 3 bases, with 10 bases between. Germline-derived CDR1 and CDR2 are LGHDT and YNNKEL (reference sequence). The CDR3 loop reads CASSLGQLYEQYF. The CDR3 nucleotides are TGTGCCAGCAGCCTTGGACAACTCTACGAGCAGTACTTC.

V gene TRBV30 combines with J gene TRBJ1-6, with TRBD1 identical over 9 bases. CDR1 is GTSNPN and CDR2 is SVGIG in the germline V gene (reference sequence). Losses at the gene ends were 3 bases for V and 9 bases for J; bases not matched to a gene: 0. This CDR3 spans 12 amino acids. In DNA form, the CDR3 reads TGTGCCTGGAGGGACAGGGGTTCACCCCTCCACTTT. Translated, it gives CAWRDRGSPLHF.

This chain connects TRBV18 to TRBJ2-5, with 12 bases that match TRBD2. The CDR3 has 15 residues. Per the germline V gene, CDR1 is KGHSH and CDR2 is LQKENI. Trimming removed 3 bases from V and 5 bases from J; junction bases left unmatched: 4. The CDR3 sequence is CASSPSGTSGETQYF. Here the CDR3 DNA reads TGTGCCAGCTCACCCTCCGGGACTAGCGGGGAGACCCAGTACTTC.

This clone was recorded once. V usage is TRBV2 and J usage is TRBJ2-4; 7 positions match TRBD1. Trimming took 3 bases from V and 3 from J; bases not matched to a gene: 5. From germline, CDR1 is SNHLY and CDR2 FYNNEI. This CDR3 has 15 residues. This chain's CDR3 is CASSDEGAGKNIQYF. In DNA form, the CDR3 reads TGTGCCAGCAGTGATGAGGGGGCCGGCAAAAACATTCAGTACTTC.

This chain connects TRBV7-9 to TRBJ1-1, with 9 bases that match TRBD1. Germline CDR1 reads SEHNR; CDR2 reads FQNEAQ (reference sequence). The CDR3 totals 15 residues. The J segment lost 5 bases and the V segment lost 4 bases, leaving 8 bases of the junction unmatched. CDR3 amino acids: CASSSRRQGGTEAFF. In DNA, the CDR3 is TGTGCCAGCAGCTCACGGAGACAGGGGGGGACTGAAGCTTTCTTT.

The J gene is TRBJ2-6, the V gene TRBV5-1, with D unresolved. The CDR3 is made up of 13 amino acids. The V end was cut by 2 bases, the J end by 4 bases, with 4 bases between. Germline assignment: CDR1 SGHRS and CDR2 YFSETQ. CDR3 DNA sequence: TGCGCCAGCAGCTTATCAGGGGCCAACGTCCTGACTTTC. Its translation is CASSLSGANVLTF. The whole variable domain, filled in from reference TRBV5-1 and TRBJ2-6, reads KAGVTQTPRYLIKTRGQQVTLSCSPISGHRSVSWYQQTPGQGLQFLFEYFSETQRNKGNFPGRFSGRQFSNSRSEMNVSTLELGDSALYLCASSLSGANVLTFGAGSRLTVL.

J is TRBJ2-5 and V is TRBV7-3, with 10 bases lining up with TRBD1. This CDR3 is built from 16 residues. V gave up 5 bases and J gave up 3 bases; unmatched junction bases: 9. In germline, CDR1 is SGHTA, CDR2 FQGTGA. CDR3 region: CASSQRGGTGEETQYF. CDR3 DNA: TGTGCCAGCAGCCAACGCGGCGGGACAGGGGAAGAGACCCAGTACTTC. Using reference TRBV7-3 and TRBJ2-5 for the parts outside the CDR3, the full variable domain is GAGVSQTPSNKVTEKGKYVELRCDPISGHTALYWYRQSLGQGPEFLIYFQGTGAADDSGLPNDRFFAVRPEGSVSTLKIQRTERGDSAVYLCASSQRGGTGEETQYFGPGTRLLVL.

The chain uses TRBV7-6 and TRBJ2-7; TRBD1 aligns across 7 bases. Germline CDR1 SGHVS, CDR2 FNYEAQ. Losses at the gene ends were 1 base for V and 3 bases for J; bases not matched to a gene: 15. This CDR3 region has 18 residues. The CDR3 here is CASSLGSGQVPIDYEQYF. CDR3 DNA sequence: TGTGCCAGCAGCTTAGGGTCTGGACAGGTCCCCATCGACTACGAGCAGTACTTC.

This chain links TRBV15 with TRBJ2-3, with 8 bases that match TRBD2. With V trimmed by 1 base and J by 4 bases, 4 bases remained unmatched. CDR1 and CDR2 (germline): LNHNV, YYDKDF (reference sequence). The CDR3 is made up of 15 amino acids. CDR3 amino acids: CATSRGRAGADTQYF. In DNA form, the CDR3 reads TGTGCCACCAGCAGAGGACGAGCGGGGGCAGATACGCAGTATTTT.

The chain has TRBV2 and TRBJ2-1; 8 positions match TRBD2. Trimming at V came to 6 bases and at J to 3 bases, leaving 10 bases not matched to a gene. Germline loops: CDR1 SNHLY, CDR2 FYNNEI. The CDR3 runs 16 residues. The DNA of the CDR3 is TGTGCCAGCAGACCGAGCGGGGGTGGAAACTACAATGAGCAGTTCTTC. Its protein is CASRPSGGGNYNEQFF.

This chain uses TRBV5-1 with TRBJ2-3; D not resolved. V gave up 2 bases and J gave up 1 base, with 5 bases separating them. This CDR3 region has 13 residues. Germline lookup yields CDR1 SGHRS and CDR2 YFSETQ. This CDR3 reads CASSFFGTDTQYF. In DNA, the CDR3 is TGCGCCAGCAGCTTTTTCGGCACAGATACGCAGTATTTT.

The chain carries TRBV4-1 and TRBJ1-5, with D possibly matching TRBD1 (6 bases). CDR3 size: 15 residues. Trimming stripped 4 bases from V and 6 bases from J, with 16 bases between. The germline gives CDR1 MGHRA, CDR2 YSYEKL. CDR3 sequence: CASSLQDSPGQPQHF. In DNA, the CDR3 is TGCGCCAGCAGCCTTCAGGACAGCCCTGGTCAGCCCCAGCATTTT.

The chain carries TRBV30 and TRBJ1-5, with D possibly being TRBD1 (5 bases). Germline CDR1 and CDR2: GTSNPN and SVGIG (reference sequence). The CDR3 runs to 16 residues. V lost 3 bases to trimming and J lost 0 bases, with 15 bases between them. CDR3 in amino acids: CAWSLSGGYSNQPQHF. In DNA, the CDR3 is TGTGCCTGGAGCCTCAGCGGGGGATATAGCAATCAGCCCCAGCATTTT. Supplemented by reference TRBV30 and TRBJ1-5, the full variable domain reads SQTIHQWPATLVQPVGSPLSLECTVEGTSNPNLYWYRQAAGRGLQLLFYSVGIGQISSEVPQNLSASRPQDRQFILSSKKLLLSDSGFYLCAWSLSGGYSNQPQHFGDGTRLSIL.

The chain uses TRBV6-5 and TRBJ2-3, with TRBD1 matching over 9 bases. The CDR3 extends over 15 amino acids. Trimming removed 6 bases from V and 2 bases from J; junction bases left unmatched: 6. The germline gives CDR1 MNHEY, CDR2 SVGAGI. The CDR3 spells CASSRGQGITDTQYF. DNA of the CDR3: TGTGCCAGCAGCAGGGGACAGGGTATCACAGATACGCAGTATTTT.

J is TRBJ1-5 and V is TRBV5-1, with 9 bases aligning to TRBD1. Per the germline V gene, CDR1 is SGHRS and CDR2 is YFSETQ. After removal of 0 bases from V and 5 bases from J, the junction contained 0 bases not matched to a gene. CDR3 size: 14 residues. DNA of the CDR3: TGCGCCAGCAGCTTGGGGACAGGGGATCAGCCCCAGCATTTT. Its translation is CASSLGTGDQPQHF.

The chain carries TRBV6-5 and TRBJ1-2; 8 nucleotides line up with TRBD1. Germline V gene data show CDR1 as MNHEY and CDR2 as SVGAGI. The CDR3 sequence is 14 residues long. The trim removed 7 bases at V and 3 bases at J, leaving 7 bases unmatched. This CDR3 is CASTRYRGDYGYTF. The CDR3 DNA follows: TGTGCCAGCACGAGGTACAGGGGGGACTATGGCTACACCTTC.

This clone ranks as medium-sized. The V and J genes are TRBV7-3 and TRBJ2-6; tentatively, D is TRBD1 (5 bases). Looked up from germline, CDR1 is SGHTA and CDR2 is FQGTGA. This CDR3 comprises 17 residues. V dropped 0 bases and J dropped 0 bases, with 9 bases sitting between them. This CDR3 is CASSLTGARSGANVLTF. In DNA form, the CDR3 reads TGTGCCAGCAGCTTAACAGGGGCCCGCTCTGGGGCCAACGTCCTGACTTTC.

The chain couples TRBV7-9 to TRBJ2-5; D is possibly TRBD1 (6 bases). Germline CDR1 and CDR2: SEHNR and FQNEAQ (reference sequence). The CDR3 has 15 amino acids. Trimming left V 2 bases short and J 2 bases short, with 12 bases between. In nucleotides, the CDR3 is TGTGCCAGCAGCTTACTGACAGGACAGCAAGAGACCCAGTACTTC. Translating it yields CASSLLTGQQETQYF. Together with reference TRBV7-9 and TRBJ2-5, the CDR3 gives the full variable domain: DTGVSQNPRHKITKRGQNVTFRCDPISEHNRLYWYRQTLGQGPEFLTYFQNEAQLEKSRLLSDRFSAERPKGSFSTLEIQRTEQGDSAMYLCASSLLTGQQETQYFGPGTRLLVL.

The rearrangement joins TRBV5-4 to TRBJ1-1; D is unresolved. The V end lost 0 bases, the J end lost 1 base, and 7 bases lay between the germline ends. The V gene's germline CDR1 is SGHNT and CDR2 YYREEE (reference sequence). This CDR3 contains 14 residues. CDR3 sequence reads: CASSLDSRNTEAFF. CDR3 in DNA: TGTGCCAGCAGCTTGGACAGCCGGAACACTGAAGCTTTCTTT.

The chain combines TRBV11-1 with TRBJ1-1; tentatively, D is TRBD1 (5 bases). From germline, CDR1 is SGHAT and CDR2 FQDESV (reference sequence). The CDR3 consists of 14 residues. The V end lost 6 bases, the J end lost 7 bases, and 18 bases lay between the germline ends. The CDR3 protein is CASSPRRGSIEAFF. CDR3 in DNA: TGTGCCAGCAGTCCCAGAAGGGGAAGCATTGAAGCTTTCTTT.

The chain carries TRBV19 and TRBJ2-5, with D maybe TRBD1 (5 bases). The CDR3 length is 13 residues. Germline CDR1 LNHDA, CDR2 SQIVND (reference sequence). The V end was cut by 3 bases, the J end by 8 bases, with 13 bases between. This CDR3 reads CASSMQGRDTQYF. CDR3 DNA: TGTGCCAGTAGTATGCAGGGCAGGGATACCCAGTACTTC.

The V gene is TRBV7-9, the J gene TRBJ1-1; TRBD1 matches 7 bases. The CDR3 runs to 13 residues. After removal of 4 bases from V and 3 bases from J, the junction contained 2 bases not matched to a gene. Germline lookup yields CDR1 SEHNR and CDR2 FQNEAQ (reference sequence). CDR3 sequence: CASSYTGDTEAFF. CDR3 nucleotide sequence: TGTGCCAGCAGCTATACAGGGGACACTGAAGCTTTCTTT. The full variable domain, completed using reference TRBV7-9 and TRBJ1-1, is DTGVSQNPRHKITKRGQNVTFRCDPISEHNRLYWYRQTLGQGPEFLTYFQNEAQLEKSRLLSDRFSAERPKGSFSTLEIQRTEQGDSAMYLCASSYTGDTEAFFGQGTRLTVV.

The genes are TRBV19 and TRBJ1-5, with 8 nucleotides matching TRBD1. Germline V gene lookup returns CDR1 LNHDA and CDR2 SQIVND (reference sequence). J lost 2 bases, V lost 6 bases, and 6 bases had no gene match. This CDR3 is 15 amino acids long. The CDR3: CASRTTGVGNQPQHF. CDR3 bases: TGTGCCAGTAGAACGACAGGGGTTGGCAATCAGCCCCAGCATTTT. Full variable domain (outside the CDR3, taken from reference TRBV19 and TRBJ1-5): DGGITQSPKYLFRKEGQNVTLSCEQNLNHDAMYWYRQDPGQGLRLIYYSQIVNDFQKGDIAEGYSVSREKKESFPLTVTSAQKNPTAFYLCASRTTGVGNQPQHFGDGTRLSIL.